The rows below give T cell receptor beta chains drawn from one sample of a study of PD-1 blockade in classical Hodgkin lymphoma. Sequencing was performed with immunoSEQ multiplex PCR; in TCRdb, only in-frame clones are kept and a portion is missing. The sample includes over 90,000 clones, 75% to 90% of them seen just once. The sequencing used peripheral blood mononuclear cells (PBMCs), collected before the second cycle of nivolumab. These receptor sequences come from a human donor with classical Hodgkin lymphoma. Both conserved end residues are part of each CDR3. D genes are given only for firm matches. Only some rows state a clone size, as once, few, many or a class for expanded clones.

-,-,TRBJ2-7,TRBV13,CASSLGQITTDEQYF,TGTGCCAGCAGCTTAGGCCAGATTACCACCGATGAGCAGTACTTC
-,TRBD2,TRBJ2-5,TRBV10-2,CASSSGLAGGIQETQYF,TGCGCCAGCAGTAGTGGGCTAGCGGGGGGGATACAAGAGACCCAGTACTTC
-,-,TRBJ2-7,TRBV14,CASSHLPYEQYF,TGTGCCAGCAGCCATCTCCCCTACGAGCAGTACTTC
few,-,TRBJ2-7,TRBV4-1,CASSQGDGSSYEQYF,TGCGCCAGCAGCCAAGGGGACGGCAGCTCCTACGAGCAGTACTTC
-,-,TRBJ2-5,TRBV7-9,CASSSDRSYQETQYF,TGTGCCAGCAGTTCTGACAGGAGCTATCAAGAGACCCAGTACTTC
-,-,TRBJ2-7,TRBV15,CATSRDRGGVAYEQYF,TGTGCCACCAGCAGAGATCGGGGCGGGGTAGCCTACGAGCAGTACTTC
-,TRBD2,TRBJ2-2,TRBV10-1,CASSARLADGELFF,TGCGCCAGCAGTGCCAGACTAGCGGACGGGGAGCTGTTTTTT
-,TRBD1,TRBJ2-7,TRBV14,CASSKTGGLFEQYF,TGTGCCAGCAGCAAGACAGGGGGCTTGTTCGAGCAGTACTTC
-,-,TRBJ2-7,TRBV28,CASIDSFDEQYF,TGTGCCAGCATTGACTCCTTCGATGAGCAGTACTTC
-,TRBD2,TRBJ2-3,TRBV30,CAWSSGRGTDTQYF,TGTGCCTGGAGTTCCGGGAGGGGGACAGATACGCAGTATTTT
-,-,TRBJ2-1,TRBV7-6,CASSLGSYNEQFF,TGTGCCAGCAGCTTAGGTAGCTACAATGAGCAGTTCTTC
-,TRBD1,TRBJ2-1,TRBV27,CASNDRGPHEQFF,TGTGCCAGCAACGACAGGGGCCCTCACGAGCAGTTCTTC
-,-,TRBJ2-3,TRBV11-3,CASSPSGSSDTQYF,TGTGCCAGCAGCCCATCGGGGAGTTCAGATACGCAGTATTTT
-,TRBD1,TRBJ2-7,TRBV11-3,CASSPGTGAYEQYF,TGTGCCAGCAGTCCCGGGACAGGGGCCTACGAGCAGTACTTC
-,-,TRBJ2-1,TRBV11-2,CASSLRHGLGYNEQFF,TGTGCCAGCAGCCTAAGACACGGCCTTGGATACAATGAGCAGTTCTTC
few,-,TRBJ2-7,TRBV10-1,CASSNPESKQYF,TGCGCCAGCAGTAATCCGGAGTCAAAGCAGTACTTC
-,TRBD1,TRBJ2-3,TRBV5-1,CASRKGPGQRTDTQYF,TGCGCCAGCAGGAAGGGACCGGGACAGAGGACAGATACGCAGTATTTT
-,TRBD2,TRBJ2-5,TRBV11-2,CASTPDVLAGVWTQYF,TGTGCCAGCACCCCTGACGTCCTAGCGGGAGTTTGGACCCAGTACTTC
-,-,TRBJ1-4,TRBV19,CASSVTVRNEKLFF,TGTGCCAGTAGTGTGACAGTCCGTAATGAAAAACTGTTTTTT
-,TRBD2,TRBJ2-2,TRBV5-1,CASTLAGAPNTGELFF,TGCGCCAGCACACTAGCGGGAGCCCCGAACACCGGGGAGCTGTTTTTT
-,TRBD2,TRBJ2-3,TRBV29-1,CSVGPSGTSTDTQYF,TGCAGCGTTGGGCCTAGCGGGACTAGCACAGATACGCAGTATTTT
-,-,TRBJ1-1,TRBV29-1,CSVALMGGARPEAFF,TGCAGCGTTGCTTTAATGGGGGGGGCGAGGCCTGAAGCTTTCTTT
once,-,TRBJ2-7,TRBV5-1,CASSPDIPKFDEQYF,TGCGCCAGCAGCCCGGACATTCCCAAGTTCGACGAGCAGTACTTC
-,TRBD1,TRBJ1-4,TRBV28,CASSRQGATRGEKLFF,TGTGCCAGCAGTAGACAGGGGGCCACACGGGGTGAAAAACTGTTTTTT
-,TRBD1,TRBJ2-3,TRBV7-9,CASSSRAGGSTDTQYF,TGTGCCAGCAGCTCTCGGGCAGGGGGTAGCACAGATACGCAGTATTTT
few,-,TRBJ1-1,TRBV10-1,CASSESEAGTEAFF,TGCGCCAGCAGTGAGTCAGAAGCGGGCACTGAAGCTTTCTTT
-,-,TRBJ2-7,TRBV5-1,CASRADNYEQYF,TGCGCCAGCCGGGCCGATAACTACGAGCAGTACTTC
-,-,TRBJ1-6,TRBV4-1,CASGETSSYNSPLHF,TGCGCCAGCGGAGAGACGAGCTCCTATAATTCACCCCTCCACTTT
-,-,TRBJ2-2,TRBV11-2,CASSLGSGELFF,TGTGCCAGCAGCTTAGGCTCCGGGGAGCTGTTTTTT
-,TRBD1,TRBJ1-5,TRBV27,CASSSSGDSGLNQPQHF,TGTGCCAGCAGTTCGTCAGGGGACAGTGGGCTCAATCAGCCCCAGCATTTT
-,-,TRBJ2-2,TRBV5-6,CASSSTGIGAGELFF,TGTGCCAGCAGTTCCACCGGGATCGGGGCCGGGGAGCTGTTTTTT
-,TRBD1,TRBJ2-7,TRBV7-9,CASSLEPGQGRAYEQYF,TGTGCCAGCAGCTTAGAGCCTGGACAGGGGCGGGCCTACGAGCAGTACTTC
-,TRBD1,TRBJ2-7,TRBV7-9,CASSLAPWTGTYEQYF,TGTGCCAGCAGCTTAGCCCCTTGGACAGGAACCTACGAGCAGTACTTC
-,-,TRBJ2-2,TRBV19,CASFTGTRANTGELFF,TGTGCCAGTTTCACCGGGACTCGCGCGAACACCGGGGAGCTGTTTTTT
-,TRBD2,TRBJ2-7,TRBV27,CASKGTSGTYSYEQYF,TGTGCCAGCAAAGGGACTAGCGGGACTTACTCCTACGAGCAGTACTTC
-,-,TRBJ2-1,TRBV18,CASSPAWDPYNEQFF,TGTGCCAGCTCACCAGCCTGGGACCCCTACAATGAGCAGTTCTTC
-,TRBD2,TRBJ2-1,TRBV28,CASRQRTSGNYNEQFF,TGTGCCAGCAGACAACGTACTAGCGGGAACTACAATGAGCAGTTCTTC
-,TRBD1,TRBJ2-7,TRBV11-2,CASSLVGRGQGYYEQYF,TGTGCCAGCAGCTTAGTGGGTAGGGGACAGGGGTACTACGAGCAGTACTTC
-,-,TRBJ1-4,TRBV2,CASSEGPKNEKLFF,TGTGCCAGCAGTGAAGGGCCGAAAAATGAAAAACTGTTTTTT
-,-,TRBJ2-1,TRBV25-1,CASSVSSYEQFF,TGTGCCAGCAGTGTATCGAGTTATGAGCAGTTCTTC
once,-,TRBJ2-4,TRBV15,CATSSRLQPLAKNIQYF,TGTGCCACCAGCAGCCGACTACAACCCTTAGCCAAAAACATTCAGTACTTC
-,-,TRBJ2-2,TRBV7-9,CASSPGWTGELFF,TGTGCCAGCAGCCCCGGGTGGACCGGGGAGCTGTTTTTT
-,-,TRBJ2-7,TRBV2,CASGPQGFYEQYF,TGTGCCAGCGGACCACAGGGTTTTTACGAGCAGTACTTC
-,-,TRBJ1-5,TRBV7-2,CASSLGNQPQHF,TGTGCCAGCAGCTTAGGTAATCAGCCCCAGCATTTT
-,-,TRBJ1-5,TRBV7-8,CASSPVGNSNQPQHF,TGTGCCAGCAGCCCCGTTGGGAATAGCAATCAGCCCCAGCATTTT
-,-,TRBJ1-6,TRBV19,CASSTPGAGFMDSPLHF,TGTGCCAGTAGTACCCCGGGGGCCGGGTTTATGGATTCACCCCTCCACTTT
once,TRBD1,TRBJ1-2,TRBV28,CASSLGQGEGYGYTF,TGTGCCAGCAGTCTCGGACAGGGGGAGGGTTATGGCTACACCTTC
-,-,TRBJ2-7,TRBV5-1,CASSLDGGTTYEQYF,TGCGCCAGCAGCTTGGACGGCGGGACGACCTACGAGCAGTACTTC
-,-,TRBJ2-5,TRBV5-1,CASKPDAQETQYF,TGCGCCAGTAAACCCGACGCTCAAGAGACCCAGTACTTC
few,-,TRBJ2-2,TRBV7-2,CASSLVQGYTGELFF,TGTGCCAGCAGCTTAGTTCAGGGTTACACCGGGGAGCTGTTTTTT
once,-,TRBJ2-7,TRBV6-5,CASSYFRAPNTYEQYF,TGTGCCAGCAGTTACTTCAGGGCCCCGAATACCTACGAGCAGTACTTC
-,-,TRBJ2-5,TRBV5-4,CASGGAEETQYF,TGTGCCAGCGGGGGAGCAGAAGAGACCCAGTACTTC
-,-,TRBJ1-1,TRBV29-1,CSWERRTLNTEAFF,TGCAGCTGGGAGAGGAGGACATTGAACACTGAAGCTTTCTTT
-,-,TRBJ2-2,TRBV11-2,CASSLGGGGTGELFF,TGTGCCAGCAGCTTAGGGGGAGGAGGGACCGGGGAGCTGTTTTTT
-,-,TRBJ1-1,TRBV28,CASTPAGTSVTEAFF,TGTGCCAGCACCCCGGCAGGGACCTCCGTCACTGAAGCTTTCTTT
once,-,TRBJ2-1,TRBV18,CASSPLVDNEQFF,TGTGCCAGCTCACCCTTGGTGGACAATGAGCAGTTCTTC